The 24 T cell receptor beta chains reported below all come from one sample, sequenced in a study of human T cells and chemical hapten exposure. Time point reported: patch test 1, 2 weeks after DPC sensitization. Treatment here: therapeutic diphenylcyclopropenone sensitization with weekly scalp DPC. TCRdb used MiXCR to reprocess the RACE reads, holding one entry per CDR3 protein. This table holds more than 150,000 distinct CDR3 sequences, approximately 15% found once. Sequencing used whole blood, obtained in connection with sensitization to the hapten diphenylcyclopropenone (DPC). These receptors all come from a woman aged 30 to 39 with alopecia areata. Some clones in this sample may be carry-over from other donors' samples.

The chain recombines TRBV9 with TRBJ1-3; D is perhaps TRBD1 (6 bases). V was clipped by 3 bases and J by 3 bases, with 16 bases between them. Germline-derived CDR1 and CDR2 are SGDLS and YYNGEE. The CDR3 contains 16 residues. CDR3 DNA sequence: TGTGCCAGCAGCGCCGTTTGGGGGGCTGTTGGAAACACCATATATTTT. Translating gives CASSAVWGAVGNTIYF.

Ten or more counts support this clonotype. This chain joins TRBV19 and TRBJ2-4, with D hard to call. The ends were cut back, 7 bases at V and 0 bases at J, with 10 bases in the middle. The CDR3 is 14 amino acids. Germline V gene sequence: CDR1 LNHDA, CDR2 SQIVND (reference sequence). The CDR3 reads CASKVSPAKNIQYF. The DNA of the CDR3 is TGTGCCAGTAAGGTGTCGCCAGCCAAAAACATTCAGTACTTC. The full variable domain, its missing parts supplied by reference TRBV19 and TRBJ2-4, is DGGITQSPKYLFRKEGQNVTLSCEQNLNHDAMYWYRQDPGQGLRLIYYSQIVNDFQKGDIAEGYSVSREKKESFPLTVTSAQKNPTAFYLCASKVSPAKNIQYFGAGTRLSVL.

The gene calls are TRBV20-1 and TRBJ2-5; 7 positions match TRBD2. With 5 bases clipped from V and 5 bases from J, the junction kept 8 bases outside the gene matches. The CDR3 spans 13 residues. CDR1 is DFQATT, CDR2 SNEGSKA, per germline (reference sequence). The CDR3 DNA follows: TGCAGTGCTCGCCCCGGACTAGTCGAGACCCAGTACTTC. Its translation: CSARPGLVETQYF.

CDR3 amino acids: CASIGLAGGDTQYF. CDR3 nucleotide sequence: TGTGCCAGCATCGGACTAGCGGGAGGCGATACGCAGTATTTT. The V and J genes are TRBV7-2 and TRBJ2-3; 14 bases line up with TRBD2. CDR1 SGHTA and CDR2 FQGNSA come from the germline V gene. The CDR3 covers 14 residues. J gave up 6 bases and V 7 bases, and 3 bases lay outside the gene matches.

This clonotype was seen only a few times. This rearrangement joins TRBV3-1 to TRBJ2-1, with 14 nucleotides matching TRBD2. The CDR3 totals 15 residues. J gave up 5 bases and V 6 bases, and 3 bases lay outside the gene matches. The germline V gene has CDR1 LGHDT and CDR2 YNNKEL (reference sequence). CDR3 in amino acids: CASRLTSGGDNEQFF. CDR3 sequence (DNA): TGTGCCAGCAGGCTGACTAGCGGGGGGGACAATGAGCAGTTCTTC.

This clonotype was recorded many times. The rearrangement joins TRBV28 to TRBJ1-5; 8 bases are a match to TRBD1. V was pared by 4 bases and J by 4 bases, with 3 bases of the junction left unmatched. The length of the CDR3 is 14 residues. Germline V gene sequence: CDR1 MDHEN, CDR2 SYDVKM. The CDR3 loop reads CASSSGTGNQPQHF. CDR3 coding DNA: TGTGCCAGCAGTTCCGGGACAGGAAATCAGCCCCAGCATTTT.

The chain combines TRBV2 with TRBJ2-1; TRBD2 aligns across 8 bases. V lost 0 bases to trimming and J lost 6 bases; unmatched junction nucleotides: 7. This CDR3 contains 16 residues. Germline V lookup: CDR1 SNHLY, CDR2 FYNNEI. The CDR3: CASSEAVGLARNEQFF. In nucleotides, the CDR3 is TGTGCCAGCAGTGAAGCGGTCGGACTAGCCCGCAATGAGCAGTTCTTC.

This clonotype turned up a few times. V usage is TRBV6-1 and J usage is TRBJ1-1; a weak D match, TRBD1 (6 bases). The CDR3 extends over 15 amino acids. Germline CDR1 and CDR2: MNHNS and SASEGT. Deletions cut 4 bases from V and 1 base from J, with 13 bases between. The CDR3 coding sequence is TGTGCCAGCAGTGGAGGGACACAACCGAACACTGAAGCTTTCTTT. This gives the protein CASSGGTQPNTEAFF.

The table lists this clonotype with a few counts. The chain carries TRBV10-3 and TRBJ1-2; 7 positions agree with TRBD1. CDR1 and CDR2 from the germline V gene are ENHRY and SYGVKD. CDR3 length: 11 residues. V shed 9 bases, J shed 8 bases, and the junction held 6 bases outside the gene matches. CDR3 amino acids: CAISTGKGYTF. The CDR3 DNA follows: TGTGCCATTTCGACAGGGAAGGGCTACACCTTC.

This clonotype showed up many times. J is TRBJ1-1 and V is TRBV24-1, with 7 bases identical to TRBD1. CDR1 KGHDR and CDR2 SFDVKD come from the germline V gene. CDR3 length: 14 amino acids. The ends lost 8 bases at V and 0 bases at J; junction bases unmatched: 5. The CDR3 DNA reads TGTGCCACCACCTCGGGACAGATGAACACTGAAGCTTTCTTT. Its translation: CATTSGQMNTEAFF.

This clonotype was observed a few times. This chain uses TRBV18 with TRBJ1-6, with 9 bases matching TRBD1. J lost 6 bases, V lost 4 bases, and 4 bases had no gene match. This CDR3 has 15 residues. In germline, CDR1 is KGHSH, CDR2 LQKENI. CDR3 bases: TGTGCCAGCTCACGGACAGGGGATTCTAATTCACCCCTCCACTTT. It translates to CASSRTGDSNSPLHF.

V usage is TRBV29-1 and J usage is TRBJ2-5; D is possibly TRBD1 (6 bases). V lost 5 bases and J 2 bases, leaving 9 bases between the germline ends. The CDR3 runs to 12 residues. Germline V gene data show CDR1 as SQVTM and CDR2 as ANQGSEA. DNA for the CDR3: TGCAGCGTTTCACAGGGTCAAGAGACCCAGTACTTC. It is translated as CSVSQGQETQYF.

This clonotype was detected only a few times. V gene TRBV20-1 combines with J gene TRBJ2-3; D is unresolved. There are 14 residues in the CDR3. The V gene lost 3 bases and the J gene lost 0 bases, with 10 bases spanning the gap. Germline CDR1 and CDR2: DFQATT and SNEGSKA (reference sequence). The CDR3, as DNA: TGCAGTGCTAGGGGTGTCGCTAGCACAGATACGCAGTATTTT. This gives the protein CSARGVASTDTQYF.

The chain has TRBV28 and TRBJ2-7; D may be TRBD2 (6 bases). V dropped 11 bases and J dropped 2 bases, with 16 bases sitting between them. Per the germline V gene, CDR1 is MDHEN and CDR2 is SYDVKM. CDR3 size: 13 residues. CDR3 DNA sequence: TGTGCCTCTCAATGGGGGGACGCCTACGAGCAGTACTTC. Translating gives CASQWGDAYEQYF.

This clonotype appeared a few times. The rearrangement joins TRBV5-6 to TRBJ2-4; D uncertain. This CDR3 region has 16 residues. The V and J ends lost 1 base and 1 base respectively, with 12 bases between them. The germline V gene has CDR1 SGHDT and CDR2 YYEEEE. CDR3 in amino acids: CASSLFGDGAKNIQYF. The CDR3 region has the DNA TGTGCCAGCAGCTTGTTCGGAGATGGGGCCAAAAACATTCAGTACTTC.

This clonotype came up many times. This CDR3 reads CASSVHRASTGELFF. The CDR3 DNA reads as TGTGCCAGTAGTGTCCACCGAGCGAGCACCGGGGAGCTGTTTTTT. This sequence joins TRBV19 and TRBJ2-2; D gene unclear. Per germline, CDR1 LNHDA and CDR2 SQIVND (reference sequence). The CDR3 consists of 15 residues. V was clipped by 5 bases and J by 4 bases, with 14 bases between them.

The chain links TRBV29-1 to TRBJ2-2; possibly TRBD1 for D (5 bases). CDR1 is SQVTM and CDR2 is ANQGSEA in the germline V gene. The CDR3 covers 12 residues. The germline V and J ends were trimmed by 7 bases and 7 bases, with 13 bases remaining between them. As DNA, the CDR3 is TGCAGCGCAGGACGAAGGGGCGGGGAGCTGTTTTTT. As protein: CSAGRRGGELFF.

This chain links TRBV20-1 with TRBJ2-1; D unclear. The CDR3 runs to 14 residues. V was clipped by 0 bases and J by 2 bases, with 8 bases between them. Germline V gives CDR1 DFQATT, CDR2 SNEGSKA (reference sequence). The CDR3 protein is CSARDPQAYNEQFF. CDR3 nucleotides: TGCAGTGCTAGAGATCCGCAAGCCTACAATGAGCAGTTCTTC.

The J gene is TRBJ2-7, the V gene TRBV4-3; 8 positions match TRBD2. Per the germline V gene, CDR1 is LGHNA and CDR2 is YSLEER. This CDR3 is built from 16 residues. The V segment lost 0 bases and the J segment 2 bases; nucleotides outside the gene matches: 6. This CDR3 is CASSQDTSGNTYEQYF. In DNA form, the CDR3 reads TGCGCCAGCAGCCAAGATACTAGCGGAAACACCTACGAGCAGTACTTC.

This chain connects TRBV29-1 to TRBJ2-5; possible D gene TRBD1, 6 bases. Per germline, CDR1 SQVTM and CDR2 ANQGSEA. V lost 5 bases, J lost 2 bases, and 15 bases lay in between. The length of the CDR3 is 14 residues. The CDR3 loop reads CSVRTVGEQETQYF. CDR3 coding DNA: TGCAGCGTTAGGACAGTAGGAGAGCAAGAGACCCAGTACTTC. Using reference TRBV29-1 and TRBJ2-5 for the parts outside the CDR3, the full variable domain is SAVISQKPSRDICQRGTSLTIQCQVDSQVTMMFWYRQQPGQSLTLIATANQGSEATYESGFVIDKFPISRPNLTFSTLTVSNMSPEDSSIYLCSVRTVGEQETQYFGPGTRLLVL.

In its sample, this clonotype was seen a few times. This chain joins TRBV12-3 or TRBV12-4 and TRBJ2-1; D may correspond to TRBD1 or TRBD2 (6 bases each). The CDR3 runs 12 residues. Trimming cost V 6 bases and J 13 bases, with 16 bases left between them. The CDR3 nucleotides are TGTGCCAGCAGAGGGGGAGGAGCTGACCAGTTCTTC. It translates to CASRGGGADQFF.

The CDR3: CASSKLLARGTDTQYF. CDR3 coding DNA: TGTGCCAGCAGCAAACTTCTAGCGCGGGGCACAGATACGCAGTATTTT. The chain couples TRBV11-2 to TRBJ2-3; maybe TRBD2 (6 bases). Germline V gives CDR1 SGHAT, CDR2 FQNNGV. This CDR3 has 16 amino acids. The germline V and J ends were trimmed by 5 bases and 1 base, with 16 bases remaining between them.

This clonotype turned up a few times. V gene TRBV12-3 or TRBV12-4 combines with J gene TRBJ1-5; TRBD1 is a possible D gene (5 bases). V lost 7 bases and J 5 bases, leaving 15 bases between the germline ends. The CDR3 is made up of 14 amino acids. CDR3 residues: CASTGGDRYQPQHF. CDR3 in DNA: TGTGCCAGCACTGGCGGCGACAGATATCAGCCCCAGCATTTT.

J is TRBJ2-7 and V is TRBV7-2; 11 nucleotides agree with TRBD2. The junction had 8 bases not matched to a gene; V was cut back by 6 bases and J by 4 bases. CDR1 is SGHTA and CDR2 is FQGNSA in the germline V gene. The CDR3 loop spans 15 amino acids. The CDR3 loop reads CASSSLAGALYEQYF. As DNA, the CDR3 is TGTGCCAGCAGTTCACTAGCGGGAGCTTTGTACGAGCAGTACTTC. Filled out from reference TRBV7-2 and TRBJ2-7, the complete variable domain reads GAGVSQSPSNKVTEKGKDVELRCDPISGHTALYWYRQSLGQGLEFLIYFQGNSAPDKSGLPSDRFSAERTGGSVSTLTIQRTQQEDSAVYLCASSSLAGALYEQYFGPGTRLTVT.